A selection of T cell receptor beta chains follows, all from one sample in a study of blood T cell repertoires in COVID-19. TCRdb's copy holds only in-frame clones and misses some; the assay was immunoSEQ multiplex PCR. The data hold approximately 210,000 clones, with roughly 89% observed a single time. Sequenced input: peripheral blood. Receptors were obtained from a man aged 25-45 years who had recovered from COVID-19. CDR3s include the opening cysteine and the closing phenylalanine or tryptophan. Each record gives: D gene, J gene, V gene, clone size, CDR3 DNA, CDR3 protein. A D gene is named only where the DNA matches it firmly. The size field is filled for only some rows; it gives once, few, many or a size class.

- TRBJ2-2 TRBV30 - TGTGCCTGGGCGAGAAATCCGAACACCGGGGAGCTGTTTTTT CAWARNPNTGELFF
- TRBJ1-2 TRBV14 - TGTGCCAGCAGCCAAGTGTCTGCGGGGAACTATGGCTACACCTTC CASSQVSAGNYGYTF
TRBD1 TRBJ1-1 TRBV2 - TGTGCCAGCACCCTGACAGGGAAGACTGAAGCTTTCTTT CASTLTGKTEAFF
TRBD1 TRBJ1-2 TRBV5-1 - TGCGCCAGCAGCTTGGGGGGACAGGGGTATGGCTACACCTTC CASSLGGQGYGYTF
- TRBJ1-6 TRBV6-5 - TGTGCCAGCGTGCAGGGGCGTAATTCACCCCTCCACTTT CASVQGRNSPLHF
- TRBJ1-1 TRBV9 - TGTGCCAGCAGCGTAGGGGGGCTCACTGAAGCTTTCTTT CASSVGGLTEAFF
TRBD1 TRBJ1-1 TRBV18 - TGTGCCAGCTCATCTGACAGGGTGGCGGAAGCTTTCTTT CASSSDRVAEAFF
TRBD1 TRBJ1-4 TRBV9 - TGTGCCAGCAGGGGACAGGGACAAGAAAAACTGTTTTTT CASRGQGQEKLFF
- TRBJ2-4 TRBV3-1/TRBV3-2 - TGTGCCAGCAGCCAACGGGTACAGGGTAACATTCAGTACTTC CASSQRVQGNIQYF
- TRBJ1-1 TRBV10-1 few TGCGCCAGCAGTGAGTCGACGGACTTGAACACTGAAGCTTTCTTT CASSESTDLNTEAFF
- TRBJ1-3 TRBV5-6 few TGTGCCAGCAGTTCCGGATCCCGGACAACGTGGAACACCATATATTTT CASSSGSRTTWNTIYF
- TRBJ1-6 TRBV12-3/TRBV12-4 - TGTGCCAGCAGTTTACTAGAGGATTCACCCCTCCACTTT CASSLLEDSPLHF
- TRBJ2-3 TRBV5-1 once TGCGCCAGCAGCTTGGAGGGACACCATTCTAGCACAGATACGCAGTATTTT CASSLEGHHSSTDTQYF
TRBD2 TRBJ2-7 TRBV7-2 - TGTGCCAGCAGCTCGGGGGGGGCCTCTATGAGGGAGCAGTACTTC CASSSGGASMREQYF
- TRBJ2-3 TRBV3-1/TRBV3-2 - TGTGCCAGCAGCCAAGGGGGGGGGCCAGATACGCAGTATTTT CASSQGGGPDTQYF
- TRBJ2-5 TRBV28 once TGTGCCAGCAGGGTGGGGCAAGTGGGCCGAGAGACCCAGTACTTC CASRVGQVGRETQYF
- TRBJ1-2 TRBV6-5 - TGTGCCAGCAGTTACAGGGAGTATGGCTATGGCTACACCTTC CASSYREYGYGYTF
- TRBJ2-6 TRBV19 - TGTGCCAGTAGTATCCTATCGACTGGGGCCAACGTCCTGACTTTC CASSILSTGANVLTF
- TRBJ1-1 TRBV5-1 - TGCGCCAGCAGCTTGGACAGCAACACTGAAGCTTTCTTT CASSLDSNTEAFF
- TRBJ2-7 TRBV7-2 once TGTGCCAGCAGCTTAGGTGGGCCAGCGCAGTACTTC CASSLGGPAQYF